Listed here are 25 T cell receptor beta chains from one sample, sequenced in a study of cytomegalovirus exposure and HLA in healthy donors (dated by TCRdb to 2016 to 2017). The library was made by the immunoSEQ multiplex PCR assay. For the multiplex PCR, a mixture combining 60 forward primers for TCR Vbeta segments and 13 reverse primers for TCR Jbeta segments was used. TCRdb mirrors the immuneACCESS table, restricted to in-frame sequences. Some clones are absent from its copies; in checked studies, under half trace to an unresolved V gene, and the reason for the others is unknown. The sample data list roughly 170,000 clones, and about 80% of these were observed just once. The ten biggest clones cover 1.3% of the sample. Material for sequencing was PBMCs. These receptors all stem from a man aged 25-45 years in good health and CMV-seronegative.

The chain recombines TRBV14 with TRBJ1-2; the match to TRBD1 covers 8 bases. Germline V gene sequence: CDR1 SGHDN, CDR2 FVKESK. J was trimmed by 4 bases and V by 3 bases; bases with no gene match: 1. There are 13 residues in the CDR3. The CDR3 sequence: CASSHDRGYGYTF. The CDR3 coding sequence is TGTGCCAGCAGCCATGACAGGGGCTATGGCTACACCTTC. Drawing the rest from reference TRBV14 and TRBJ1-2, the complete variable domain is EAGVTQFPSHSVIEKGQTVTLRCDPISGHDNLYWYRRVMGKEIKFLLHFVKESKQDESGMPNNRFLAERTGGTYSTLKVQPAELEDSGVYFCASSHDRGYGYTFGSGTRLTVV.

The chain joins TRBV30 to TRBJ1-1; D may be TRBD1 (5 bases). With 0 bases removed from V and 3 bases from J, the gap between germline ends came to 14 bases. This CDR3 is built from 15 residues. CDR1 and CDR2 from the germline V gene are GTSNPN and SVGIG (reference sequence). The CDR3: CAWSVLLGRDTEAFF. The CDR3 DNA reads as TGTGCCTGGAGTGTACTGTTGGGCAGGGACACTGAAGCTTTCTTT.

The V and J genes are TRBV11-2 and TRBJ2-2, with D uncertain. Per germline, CDR1 SGHAT and CDR2 FQNNGV. CDR3 length equals 13 residues. Trimming pared 3 bases from V and 8 bases from J, leaving 10 bases between. This CDR3 is CASSFTGSGELFF. DNA of the CDR3: TGTGCCAGCAGCTTCACTGGTTCGGGGGAGCTGTTTTTT.

This chain connects TRBV7-2 to TRBJ1-1; unclear D gene. CDR1 and CDR2 (germline): SGHTA, FQGNSA. The CDR3 covers 11 residues. The V end lost 1 base, the J end lost 6 bases, and 3 bases lay between the germline ends. The CDR3: CASSLVAEAFF. The CDR3 nucleotides are TGTGCCAGCAGCTTAGTCGCTGAAGCTTTCTTT.

J is TRBJ2-3 and V is TRBV6-1; D perhaps matches TRBD2 (5 bases). Deletions cut 4 bases from V and 0 bases from J, with 14 bases between. Germline values: CDR1 MNHNS, CDR2 SASEGT. The CDR3 sequence is 16 residues long. The CDR3 DNA reads TGTGCCAGCAGTGGGGCGAGGGCCGTTAGCACAGATACGCAGTATTTT. Protein sequence: CASSGARAVSTDTQYF.

The chain has TRBV29-1 and TRBJ1-3, with TRBD1 identical over 9 bases. The J segment lost 5 bases and the V segment lost 3 bases, leaving 5 bases of the junction unmatched. The germline CDR1 and CDR2 sequences are SQVTM and ANQGSEA. The CDR3 is 14 residues long. Here the CDR3 reads CSVEAGQGRNTIYF. DNA for the CDR3: TGCAGCGTTGAGGCCGGACAGGGGAGAAACACCATATATTTT.

The chain employs TRBV11-3 and TRBJ2-2; D is possibly TRBD1 (6 bases). V shed 3 bases and J shed 5 bases, with 10 bases lying between them. In germline, CDR1 is SGHNT, CDR2 YENEEA. This CDR3 region has 14 residues. The CDR3 sequence: CASSLDRQTGELFF. The DNA for the CDR3 is TGTGCCAGCAGCTTGGACAGACAAACCGGGGAGCTGTTTTTT.

V gene TRBV27 combines with J gene TRBJ1-5; D is undetermined. V gave up 3 bases and J gave up 9 bases, with 18 bases separating them. The germline V gene has CDR1 MNHEY and CDR2 SMNVEV (reference sequence). The CDR3 consists of 15 residues. CDR3 protein: CASSLVWTVSGPQHF. CDR3 bases: TGTGCCAGCAGTTTGGTCTGGACTGTCTCCGGGCCCCAGCATTTT.

This rearrangement joins TRBV7-3 to TRBJ2-5, with D perhaps TRBD1 (5 bases). The germline V gene has CDR1 SGHTA and CDR2 FQGTGA. This CDR3 comprises 15 residues. V lost 2 bases to trimming and J lost 5 bases, with 15 bases between them. The CDR3 loop is CASSLGSGFRETQYF. The CDR3 nucleotides are TGTGCCAGCAGCTTAGGGTCAGGGTTTAGGGAGACCCAGTACTTC.

The gene calls are TRBV29-1 and TRBJ2-3, with 13 bases aligning to TRBD2. The junction had 9 bases not matched to a gene; V was cut back by 6 bases and J by 6 bases. CDR1 is SQVTM, CDR2 ANQGSEA, per germline. CDR3 size: 15 residues. CDR3 sequence reads: CSVGGTSGTQDTQYF. CDR3 bases: TGCAGCGTGGGGGGGACTAGCGGGACCCAGGATACGCAGTATTTT.

The gene calls are TRBV19 and TRBJ2-1; tentatively, D is TRBD2 (5 bases). CDR1 and CDR2 (germline): LNHDA, SQIVND (reference sequence). The V end lost 6 bases, the J end lost 5 bases, and 11 bases lay between the germline ends. CDR3 length equals 13 residues. Here the CDR3 reads CASSTDLNNEQFF. The DNA for the CDR3 is TGTGCCAGTAGCACGGACTTGAACAATGAGCAGTTCTTC.

A note on this clone: Other nucleotide sequences from this sample produce the same CDR3. The V call is TRBV9, the J call TRBJ2-7; 10 positions match TRBD1. The germline gives CDR1 SGDLS, CDR2 YYNGEE. This CDR3 is 14 amino acids long. V gave up 0 bases and J gave up 4 bases; unmatched junction bases: 1. CDR3 nucleotides: TGTGCCAGCAGCGTAGGGGACAGGGGATACGAGCAGTACTTC. Translating gives CASSVGDRGYEQYF.

The chain uses TRBV28 and TRBJ1-6; D remains ambiguous. Germline V gene data show CDR1 as MDHEN and CDR2 as SYDVKM. There are 14 residues in the CDR3. V lost 2 bases and J 7 bases, leaving 9 bases between the germline ends. The CDR3 DNA follows: TGTGCCAGCAGTTTAGGGCTGACAAATTCACCCCTCCACTTT. This codes for CASSLGLTNSPLHF.

The chain has TRBV5-1 and TRBJ2-7; TRBD1 agrees at 8 bases. Germline V lookup: CDR1 SGHRS, CDR2 YFSETQ. The length of the CDR3 is 14 residues. Germline trimming cut 2 bases from V and 5 bases from J; bases unmatched to any gene: 6. The CDR3: CASSFGQGADEQYF. The CDR3 nucleotides read TGCGCCAGCAGCTTCGGGCAGGGGGCGGACGAGCAGTACTTC.

This CDR3 is CASSRDRGLNEQYF. Here the CDR3 DNA reads TGCGCCAGCAGCAGGGACAGGGGGCTCAACGAGCAGTACTTC. The V gene is TRBV5-1, the J gene TRBJ2-7; TRBD1 matches 12 bases. V trimming: 4 bases; J trimming: 5 bases; junction bases outside the gene matches: 4. This CDR3 region has 14 residues. Per the germline V gene, CDR1 is SGHRS and CDR2 is YFSETQ.

This clone was picked up a small number of times. The chain recombines TRBV7-9 with TRBJ2-7, with TRBD2 matching over 16 bases. Germline-derived CDR1 and CDR2 are SEHNR and FQNEAQ (reference sequence). Trimming took 5 bases from V and 5 from J; bases not matched to a gene: 6. The CDR3 length is 16 residues. The CDR3 loop is CASSPGLAGGGDEQYF. DNA for the CDR3: TGTGCCAGCAGCCCGGGACTAGCGGGAGGGGGGGACGAGCAGTACTTC.

The J gene is TRBJ2-3, the V gene TRBV25-1; tentative D call: TRBD1 (5 bases). CDR3 size: 14 residues. The germline gives CDR1 MGHDK, CDR2 SYGVNS. V dropped 3 bases and J dropped 4 bases, with 11 bases sitting between them. CDR3 nucleotide sequence: TGTGCCAGCAGTGAGTTGCAAGGGGCAGATACGCAGTATTTT. Translating gives CASSELQGADTQYF.

The chain links TRBV29-1 to TRBJ1-4; D is unclear. The CDR3 has 15 residues. Germline loops: CDR1 SQVTM, CDR2 ANQGSEA. Trimming stripped 7 bases from V and 7 bases from J, with 22 bases between. The CDR3 here is CSALEHGRPGEKLFF. The CDR3 nucleotides are TGCAGCGCCCTCGAACACGGCAGACCGGGTGAAAAACTGTTTTTT.

The chain is built from TRBV18 and TRBJ1-6; D may be TRBD1 (6 bases). Trimming removed 6 bases at V and 5 bases at J, with 11 bases between. In germline, CDR1 is KGHSH, CDR2 LQKENI. This CDR3 is built from 14 residues. The CDR3 protein is CASSRTDDNSPLHF. For the CDR3, the DNA is TGTGCCAGCTCCCGGACAGACGATAATTCACCCCTCCACTTT.

This clone was seen only a few times. Other DNA sequences of this sample code for an identical CDR3. The V call is TRBV6-4, the J call TRBJ2-3; 8 nucleotides match TRBD2. CDR3 length: 14 amino acids. Trimming removed 3 bases from V and 1 base from J; junction bases left unmatched: 0. Per germline, CDR1 MRHNA and CDR2 SNTAGT. The CDR3 DNA sequence: TGTGCCAGCAGTGAAGCGGGGGGCACAGATACGCAGTATTTT. Its protein is CASSEAGGTDTQYF.

The sample holds one count of this clone. The V call is TRBV10-1, the J call TRBJ2-7, with D perhaps TRBD1 (6 bases). Trimming removed 2 bases at V and 6 bases at J, with 8 bases between. Germline CDR1 WNHNN, CDR2 SYGVQD (reference sequence). The CDR3 has 12 amino acids. CDR3 region: CASSEGGGEQYF. In nucleotides, the CDR3 is TGCGCCAGCAGTGAGGGGGGCGGCGAGCAGTACTTC.

The chain combines TRBV28 with TRBJ1-5, with TRBD1 identical over 7 bases. This CDR3 region has 16 residues. Looked up from germline, CDR1 is MDHEN and CDR2 is SYDVKM. With V trimmed by 7 bases and J by 3 bases, 12 bases remained unmatched. The CDR3 protein is CASTSSVTGYNQPQHF. DNA for the CDR3: TGTGCCAGCACCTCCTCCGTGACAGGGTACAATCAGCCCCAGCATTTT.

This clone showed up just a few times. The chain employs TRBV7-2 and TRBJ2-7; 8 bases agree with TRBD1. This CDR3 contains 16 residues. Germline-derived CDR1 and CDR2 are SGHTA and FQGNSA. Trimming at V came to 5 bases and at J to 6 bases, leaving 15 bases not matched to a gene. The CDR3 region is CASSEFPRDRGREQYF. CDR3 DNA: TGTGCCAGCAGCGAGTTTCCCCGTGACAGGGGACGCGAGCAGTACTTC.

The chain links TRBV6-5 to TRBJ1-1, with D possibly being TRBD1 (6 bases). The CDR3 extends over 15 amino acids. The V gene's germline CDR1 is MNHEY and CDR2 SVGAGI. V lost 1 base to trimming and J lost 1 base, with 10 bases between them. The CDR3 region is CASSYFGDTNTEAFF. For the CDR3, the DNA is TGTGCCAGCAGTTACTTCGGGGACACGAACACTGAAGCTTTCTTT.

V gene TRBV19 combines with J gene TRBJ1-2, with TRBD1 matching over 7 bases. Per germline, CDR1 LNHDA and CDR2 SQIVND (reference sequence). V was clipped by 5 bases and J by 2 bases; unmatched bases: 8. The CDR3 extends over 15 amino acids. This chain's CDR3 is CASSWTGSENYGYTF. The CDR3, as DNA: TGTGCCAGTAGTTGGACAGGCAGTGAAAACTATGGCTACACCTTC. The full variable domain, its missing parts supplied by reference TRBV19 and TRBJ1-2, is DGGITQSPKYLFRKEGQNVTLSCEQNLNHDAMYWYRQDPGQGLRLIYYSQIVNDFQKGDIAEGYSVSREKKESFPLTVTSAQKNPTAFYLCASSWTGSENYGYTFGSGTRLTVV.